The 15 T cell receptor beta chains below come from one sample, sequenced in a study of T cells in Graves' hyperthyroidism and ophthalmopathy. Using RNA transcripts as the source, TCR beta CDR3 regions were amplified. First-round RT-PCR with HTBI primers amplified the TCR CDR3 region. MiXCR was run by TCRdb on the multiplex PCR reads, yielding one entry per CDR3 protein. The repertoire holds some 360,000 distinct CDR3 sequences, with over 11% as singletons. The source material was blood. Receptor source: a woman aged 60-70 years with Graves' hyperthyroidism.

In its sample, this clonotype was seen a few times. The rearrangement uses TRBV19 and TRBJ2-5; either TRBD1 or TRBD2 may fit D (6 bases each). The CDR3 has 13 amino acids. Germline assignment: CDR1 LNHDA and CDR2 SQIVND (reference sequence). The V end lost 6 bases, the J end lost 4 bases, and 12 bases lay between the germline ends. The CDR3 is CASRPGAGETQYF. CDR3 coding DNA: TGTGCCAGTAGGCCGGGGGCGGGAGAGACCCAGTACTTC.

At least ten counts were recorded for this clonotype. The chain uses TRBV11-3 and TRBJ2-2, with D possibly matching TRBD2 (6 bases). This CDR3 spans 15 amino acids. The germline CDR1 and CDR2 sequences are SGHNT and YENEEA. Trimming pared 4 bases from V and 1 base from J, leaving 10 bases between. DNA for the CDR3: TGTGCCAGCAGCTCCTATAGCGGGAACACCGGGGAGCTGTTTTTT. Amino acid sequence: CASSSYSGNTGELFF.

This clonotype has ten or more counts. The J gene is TRBJ2-6, the V gene TRBV30; 10 nucleotides match TRBD1. The CDR3 length is 16 residues. Trimming at V came to 3 bases and at J to 2 bases, leaving 4 bases not matched to a gene. CDR1 and CDR2 (germline): GTSNPN, SVGIG (reference sequence). CDR3 loop: CAWRETGGTGANVLTF. The DNA for the CDR3 is TGTGCCTGGAGGGAGACAGGGGGCACTGGGGCCAACGTCCTGACTTTC.

There are many counts of this clonotype. The rearrangement joins TRBV3-1 to TRBJ1-1; no clear D. V was clipped by 2 bases and J by 8 bases, with 12 bases between them. CDR1 is LGHDT, CDR2 YNNKEL, per germline (reference sequence). The CDR3 is 13 amino acids. CDR3 DNA: TGTGCCAGCAGCCAAACGAGGTCAAGGGAAGCTTTCTTT. It translates to CASSQTRSREAFF.

The chain links TRBV12-3 or TRBV12-4 to TRBJ2-7; D assignment may be TRBD1 or TRBD2 (5 bases each). The CDR3 extends over 13 amino acids. Trimming removed 6 bases at V and 6 bases at J, with 15 bases between. The CDR3 here is CASSIRGTFEQYF. The CDR3 nucleotides are TGTGCCAGCAGCATAAGAGGGACGTTCGAGCAGTACTTC.

In its sample, this clonotype was seen many times. The chain uses TRBV11-1 and TRBJ2-1; tentatively, D is TRBD1 (6 bases). Per the germline V gene, CDR1 is SGHAT and CDR2 is FQDESV (reference sequence). This CDR3 has 16 residues. Trimming stripped 6 bases from V and 0 bases from J, with 15 bases between. The CDR3 nucleotides read TGTGCCAGCAGTCCACAGGGTCCTTACTCCTACAATGAGCAGTTCTTC. Translating it yields CASSPQGPYSYNEQFF.

This clonotype was seen at least ten times. V usage is TRBV5-1 and J usage is TRBJ2-1, with a weak D call TRBD1 (10 bases). Germline CDR1 SGHRS, CDR2 YFSETQ. V was cut by 0 bases and J by 5 bases, with 18 bases left in between. This CDR3 has 17 amino acids. The CDR3 region has the DNA TGCGCCAGCAGCTTGGCCCTAGCGGGACAGGGGAACAATGAGCAGTTCTTC. This sequence encodes CASSLALAGQGNNEQFF.

The V gene is TRBV24-1, the J gene TRBJ2-3, with D perhaps matching TRBD2 (6 bases). This CDR3 is built from 15 residues. Deletions cut 11 bases from V and 0 bases from J, with 17 bases between. CDR1 and CDR2 from the germline V gene are KGHDR and SFDVKD. CDR3 region: CASRRGGASTDTQYF. CDR3 bases: TGTGCCAGTCGTCGGGGCGGGGCAAGCACAGATACGCAGTATTTT.

This clonotype was seen only a few times. The chain uses TRBV5-1 and TRBJ2-7; 9 bases line up with TRBD1. The CDR3 loop spans 16 amino acids. Germline assignment: CDR1 SGHRS and CDR2 YFSETQ. J was trimmed by 2 bases and V by 0 bases; bases with no gene match: 6. CDR3 nucleotide sequence: TGCGCCAGCAGCTTGGTGACCGGGACAGGGACCTACGAGCAGTACTTC. This translates into CASSLVTGTGTYEQYF.

In this sample, this clonotype turned up a few times. The chain couples TRBV20-1 to TRBJ2-7; TRBD2 aligns across 9 bases. The CDR3 covers 15 residues. The V and J ends lost 5 bases and 2 bases, in that order; junction bases with no gene match: 10. Germline V gene data show CDR1 as DFQATT and CDR2 as SNEGSKA (reference sequence). The CDR3 nucleotides are TGCAGTGCTTCCTTGACTAGCGGAGGTCCCTACGAGCAGTACTTC. It codes for CSASLTSGGPYEQYF.

Of note for this clonotype: A read error is possible here, since a much larger clone lies one base away. The chain employs TRBV27 and TRBJ1-2, with a possible D match to TRBD1 (6 bases). The V and J ends lost 0 bases and 5 bases respectively, with 16 bases between them. This CDR3 region has 16 residues. CDR1 is MNHEY and CDR2 is SMNVEV in the germline V gene (reference sequence). CDR3 residues: CASSLSNSMQGYGYTF. The CDR3 DNA is TGTGCCAGCAGTTTATCCAATTCAATGCAGGGGTATGGCTACACCTTC.

The chain couples TRBV7-9 to TRBJ2-2; 9 nucleotides agree with TRBD2. The CDR3 loop spans 14 amino acids. After removal of 3 bases from V and 6 bases from J, the junction contained 2 bases not matched to a gene. Per the germline V gene, CDR1 is SEHNR and CDR2 is FQNEAQ (reference sequence). This chain's CDR3 is CASSLGLAPGELFF. DNA of the CDR3: TGTGCCAGCAGCTTGGGACTAGCTCCCGGGGAGCTGTTTTTT. The full variable domain, completed using reference TRBV7-9 and TRBJ2-2, is DTGVSQNPRHKITKRGQNVTFRCDPISEHNRLYWYRQTLGQGPEFLTYFQNEAQLEKSRLLSDRFSAERPKGSFSTLEIQRTEQGDSAMYLCASSLGLAPGELFFGEGSRLTVL.

The chain uses TRBV7-9 and TRBJ2-3; maybe TRBD2 (7 bases). Trimming stripped 7 bases from V and 4 bases from J, with 21 bases between. This CDR3 has 16 residues. Looked up from germline, CDR1 is SEHNR and CDR2 is FQNEAQ (reference sequence). The CDR3 DNA sequence: TGTGCCAGCACTGGGGGGGCTAGCGAGCTCGCAGATACGCAGTATTTT. Its translation: CASTGGASELADTQYF.

Ten or more counts support this clonotype. This rearrangement joins TRBV20-1 to TRBJ2-1; 9 nucleotides align to TRBD2. V lost 5 bases and J lost 9; bases outside the gene matches: 8. The CDR3 length is 13 residues. The germline V gene has CDR1 DFQATT and CDR2 SNEGSKA (reference sequence). The CDR3 loop is CSAGVAGVGEQFF. The CDR3, as DNA: TGCAGTGCTGGGGTAGCGGGAGTGGGTGAGCAGTTCTTC.

The chain carries TRBV7-9 and TRBJ2-1; a weak D match, TRBD2 (5 bases). This CDR3 has 12 amino acids. The germline gives CDR1 SEHNR, CDR2 FQNEAQ (reference sequence). The V end lost 5 bases, the J end lost 8 bases, and 10 bases lay between the germline ends. The CDR3 nucleotides are TGTGCCAGCAGCGAACTAGTAGATGAGCAGTTCTTC. Amino acid sequence: CASSELVDEQFF.